The clone carrying this T cell receptor (beta chain) was counted once. This record comes from a study of CD8 T cells in Susac syndrome. Trimming took 11 bases from V and 9 from J, leaving 17 bases between them. This CDR3 region has 12 residues. Germline assignment: CDR1 SEHNR and CDR2 FQNEAQ (reference sequence). With random hexamers, reverse transcription was performed on about 0.5 to 1 ug of RNA. immunoSEQ multiplex PCR amplified TCR beta CDR3 across 54 Vbeta, 13 Jbeta. MiXCR, applied by TCRdb to the immunoSEQ multiplex PCR reads, yields one record per CDR3 protein. The sample lists fewer than 100,000 distinct CDR3 sequences; about 91% were seen once.

The sequenced sample was CD8+ T cells from PBMCs. The clonotype comes from a human donor with multiple sclerosis. This sequence joins TRBV7-9 and TRBJ2-1, with D unclear. The CDR3 reads CAYQAYTSEQFF. DNA for the CDR3: TGTGCCTACCAAGCTTATACCAGTGAGCAGTTCTTC. The full variable domain, rest sourced from reference TRBV7-9 and TRBJ2-1, is DTGVSQNPRHKITKRGQNVTFRCDPISEHNRLYWYRQTLGQGPEFLTYFQNEAQLEKSRLLSDRFSAERPKGSFSTLEIQRTEQGDSAMYLCAYQAYTSEQFFGPGTRLTVL.